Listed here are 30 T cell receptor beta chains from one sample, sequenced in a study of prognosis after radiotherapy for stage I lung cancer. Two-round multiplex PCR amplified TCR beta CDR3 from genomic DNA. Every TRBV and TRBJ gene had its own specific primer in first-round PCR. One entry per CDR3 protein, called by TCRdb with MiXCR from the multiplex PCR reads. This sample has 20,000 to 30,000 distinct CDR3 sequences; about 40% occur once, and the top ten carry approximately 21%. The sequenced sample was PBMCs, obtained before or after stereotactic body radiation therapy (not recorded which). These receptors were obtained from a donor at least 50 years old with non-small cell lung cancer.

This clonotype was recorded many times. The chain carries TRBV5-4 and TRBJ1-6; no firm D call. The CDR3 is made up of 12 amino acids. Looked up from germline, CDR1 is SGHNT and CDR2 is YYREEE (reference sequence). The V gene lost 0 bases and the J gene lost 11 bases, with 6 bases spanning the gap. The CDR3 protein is CASSLGQAPLHF. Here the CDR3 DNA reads TGTGCCAGCAGCTTGGGGCAGGCACCCCTCCACTTT.

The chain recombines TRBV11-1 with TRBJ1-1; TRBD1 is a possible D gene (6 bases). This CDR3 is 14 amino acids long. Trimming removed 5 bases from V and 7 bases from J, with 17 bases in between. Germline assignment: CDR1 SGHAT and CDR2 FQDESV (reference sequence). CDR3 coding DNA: TGTGCCAGCAGCCAGGGACATGGATTCAATGAAGCTTTCTTT. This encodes CASSQGHGFNEAFF.

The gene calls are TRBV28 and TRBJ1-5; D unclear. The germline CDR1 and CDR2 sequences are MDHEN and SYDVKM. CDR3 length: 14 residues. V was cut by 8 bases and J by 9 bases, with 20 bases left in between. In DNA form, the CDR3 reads TGTGCCAGCGGCGTCAGGTCAACGCTGAGGCCCCAGCATTTT. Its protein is CASGVRSTLRPQHF.

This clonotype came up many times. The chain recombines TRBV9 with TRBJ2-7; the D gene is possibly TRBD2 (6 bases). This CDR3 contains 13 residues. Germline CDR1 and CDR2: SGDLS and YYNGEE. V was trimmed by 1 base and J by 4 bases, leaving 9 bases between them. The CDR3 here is CASSVRRAYEQYF. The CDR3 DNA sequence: TGTGCCAGCAGCGTACGGAGGGCTTACGAGCAGTACTTC. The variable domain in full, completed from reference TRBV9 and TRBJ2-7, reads DSGVTQTPKHLITATGQRVTLRCSPRSGDLSVYWYQQSLDQGLQFLIQYYNGEERAKGNILERFSAQQFPDLHSELNLSSLELGDSALYFCASSVRRAYEQYFGPGTRLTVT.

The CDR3 region is CSARDHAGGPRGAQYF. CDR3 sequence (DNA): TGCAGTGCTAGAGACCACGCCGGGGGCCCAAGGGGGGCCCAGTACTTC. V and J are TRBV20-1 and TRBJ2-5; D is perhaps TRBD1 or TRBD2 (6 bases each). Germline V CDR1 and CDR2: DFQATT, SNEGSKA (reference sequence). This CDR3 has 16 amino acids. V was clipped by 0 bases and J by 9 bases, with 23 bases between them.

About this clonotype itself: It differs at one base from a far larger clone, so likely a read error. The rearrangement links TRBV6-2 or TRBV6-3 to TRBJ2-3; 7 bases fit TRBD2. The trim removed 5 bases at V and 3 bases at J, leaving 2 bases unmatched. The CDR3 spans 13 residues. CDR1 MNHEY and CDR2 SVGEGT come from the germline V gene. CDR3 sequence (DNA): TGTGCCAGCAGTGAAGCGGGGACAGATACGCAGTATTTT. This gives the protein CASSEAGTDTQYF.

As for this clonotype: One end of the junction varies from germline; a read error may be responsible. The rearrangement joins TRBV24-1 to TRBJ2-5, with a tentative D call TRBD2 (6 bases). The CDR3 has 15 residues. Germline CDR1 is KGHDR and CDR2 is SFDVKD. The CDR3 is CATSPNSGFQETKYF. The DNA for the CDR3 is TGTGCCACCAGTCCCAATAGCGGATTCCAAGAGACCAAGTACTTC.

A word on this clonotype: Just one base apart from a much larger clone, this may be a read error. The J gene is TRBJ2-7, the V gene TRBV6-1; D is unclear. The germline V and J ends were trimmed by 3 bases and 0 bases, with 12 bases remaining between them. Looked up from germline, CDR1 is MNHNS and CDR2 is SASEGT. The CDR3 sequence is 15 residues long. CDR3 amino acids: CASSDDILHSYEQYF. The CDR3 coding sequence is TGTGCCAGCAGTGATGACATACTCCACTCCTACGAGCAGTACTTC.

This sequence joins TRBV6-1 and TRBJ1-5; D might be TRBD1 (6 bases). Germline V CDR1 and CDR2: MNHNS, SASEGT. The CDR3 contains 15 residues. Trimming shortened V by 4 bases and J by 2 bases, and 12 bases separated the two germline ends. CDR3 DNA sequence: TGTGCCAGCAGTGTTGGGGGCGCGGGCAATCAGCCCCAGCATTTT. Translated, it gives CASSVGGAGNQPQHF.

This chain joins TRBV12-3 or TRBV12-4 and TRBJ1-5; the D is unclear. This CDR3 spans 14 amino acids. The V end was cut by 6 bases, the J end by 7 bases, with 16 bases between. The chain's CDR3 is CASSPGVAYQPQHF. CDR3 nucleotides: TGTGCCAGCAGCCCCGGGGTGGCGTACCAGCCCCAGCATTTT.

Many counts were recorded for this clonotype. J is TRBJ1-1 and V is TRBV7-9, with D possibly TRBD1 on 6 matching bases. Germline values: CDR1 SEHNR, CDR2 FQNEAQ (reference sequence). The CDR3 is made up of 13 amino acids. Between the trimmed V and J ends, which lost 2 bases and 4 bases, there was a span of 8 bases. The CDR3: CASSLRGGTEAFF. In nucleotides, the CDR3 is TGTGCCAGCAGCTTACGAGGGGGCACTGAAGCTTTCTTT.

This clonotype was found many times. As DNA, the CDR3 is TGTGCCTGGAGTGCATCAGGGGTTAATCAGCCCCAGCATTTT. It codes for CAWSASGVNQPQHF. This chain uses TRBV30 with TRBJ1-5; TRBD1 might be the D (6 bases). The CDR3 is made up of 14 amino acids. Germline CDR1 and CDR2: GTSNPN and SVGIG (reference sequence). The ends were cut back, 1 base at V and 4 bases at J, with 11 bases in the middle.

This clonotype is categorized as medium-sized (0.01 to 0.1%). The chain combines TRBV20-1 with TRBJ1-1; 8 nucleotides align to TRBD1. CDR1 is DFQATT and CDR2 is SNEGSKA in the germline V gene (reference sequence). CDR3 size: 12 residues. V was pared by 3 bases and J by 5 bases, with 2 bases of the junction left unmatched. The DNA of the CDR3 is TGCAGTGCTAGCGGACAGGGAACTGAAGCTTTCTTT. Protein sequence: CSASGQGTEAFF.

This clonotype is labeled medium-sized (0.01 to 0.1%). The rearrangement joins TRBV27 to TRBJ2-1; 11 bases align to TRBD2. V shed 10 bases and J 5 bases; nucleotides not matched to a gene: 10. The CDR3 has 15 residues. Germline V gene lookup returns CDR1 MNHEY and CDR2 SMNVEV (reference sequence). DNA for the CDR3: TGTGCCATCACTTCCGGGACTAGCGGAAACAATGAGCAGTTCTTC. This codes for CAITSGTSGNNEQFF.

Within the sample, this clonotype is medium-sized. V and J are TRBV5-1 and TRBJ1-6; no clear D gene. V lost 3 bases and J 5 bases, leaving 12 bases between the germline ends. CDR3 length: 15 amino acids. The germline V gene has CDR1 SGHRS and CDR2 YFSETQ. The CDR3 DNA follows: TGCGCCAGCAGCTCAGGACGGGAACATAATTCACCCCTCCACTTT. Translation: CASSSGREHNSPLHF.

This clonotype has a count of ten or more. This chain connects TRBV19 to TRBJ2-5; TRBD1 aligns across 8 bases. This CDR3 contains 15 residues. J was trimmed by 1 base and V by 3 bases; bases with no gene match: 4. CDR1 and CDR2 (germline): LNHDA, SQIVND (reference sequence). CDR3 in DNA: TGTGCCAGTAGTATCCAGGGGGCCCTCCAAGAGACCCAGTACTTC. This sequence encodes CASSIQGALQETQYF.

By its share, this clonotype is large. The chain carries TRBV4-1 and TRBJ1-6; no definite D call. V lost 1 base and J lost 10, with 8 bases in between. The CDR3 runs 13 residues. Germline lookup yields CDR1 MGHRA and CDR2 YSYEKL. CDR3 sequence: CASSQVVGSPLHF. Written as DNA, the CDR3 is TGCGCCAGCAGCCAAGTCGTAGGGTCACCCCTCCACTTT.

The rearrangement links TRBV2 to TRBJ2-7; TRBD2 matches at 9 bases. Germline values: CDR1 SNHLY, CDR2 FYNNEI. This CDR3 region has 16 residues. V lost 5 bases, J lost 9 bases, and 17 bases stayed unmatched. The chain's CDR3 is CASSLYGLAGNWGQYF. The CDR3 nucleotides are TGTGCCAGCAGTCTTTACGGGCTAGCGGGAAACTGGGGGCAGTACTTC.

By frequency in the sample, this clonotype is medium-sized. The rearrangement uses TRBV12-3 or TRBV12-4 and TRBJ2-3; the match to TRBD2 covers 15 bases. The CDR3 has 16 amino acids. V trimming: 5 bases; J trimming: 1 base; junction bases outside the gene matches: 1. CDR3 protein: CASSRTSGRGTDTQYF. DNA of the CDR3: TGTGCCAGCAGTAGGACTAGCGGGAGGGGCACAGATACGCAGTATTTT.

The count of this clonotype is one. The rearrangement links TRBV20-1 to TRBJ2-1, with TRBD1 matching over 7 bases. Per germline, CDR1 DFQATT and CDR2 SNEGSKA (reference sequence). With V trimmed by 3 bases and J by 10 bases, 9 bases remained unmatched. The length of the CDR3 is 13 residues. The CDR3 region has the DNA TGCAGTGCTAGGCCACAGGGGCACGGGGAGCAGTTCTTC. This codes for CSARPQGHGEQFF.

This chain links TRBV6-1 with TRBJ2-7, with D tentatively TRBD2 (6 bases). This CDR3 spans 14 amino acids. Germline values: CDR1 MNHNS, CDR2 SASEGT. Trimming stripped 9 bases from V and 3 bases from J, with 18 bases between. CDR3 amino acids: CASCGAGVGYEQYF. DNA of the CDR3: TGTGCCAGTTGCGGGGCAGGTGTGGGCTACGAGCAGTACTTC.

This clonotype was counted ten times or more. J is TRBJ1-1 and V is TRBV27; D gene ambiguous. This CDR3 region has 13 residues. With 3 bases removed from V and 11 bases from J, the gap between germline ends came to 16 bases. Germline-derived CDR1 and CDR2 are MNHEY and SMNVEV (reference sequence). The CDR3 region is CASSFLTTMEAFF. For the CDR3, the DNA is TGTGCCAGCAGTTTCCTGACTACAATGGAGGCTTTCTTT.

The CDR3 region is CASSLNSVLAFF. CDR3 coding DNA: TGTGCCAGCAGTTTAAATTCGGTTTTGGCTTTCTTT. The chain recombines TRBV6-9 with TRBJ1-1; D is undetermined. This CDR3 spans 12 amino acids. Germline CDR1 reads MNHGY; CDR2 reads SVAAGI. V gave up 4 bases and J gave up 11 bases, with 14 bases separating them.

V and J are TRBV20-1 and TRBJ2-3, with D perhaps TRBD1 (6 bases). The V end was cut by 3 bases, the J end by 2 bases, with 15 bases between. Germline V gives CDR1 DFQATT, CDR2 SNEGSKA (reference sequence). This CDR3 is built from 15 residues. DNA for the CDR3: TGCAGTGCTAGCGATACAGGGACCGCCACAGATACGCAGTATTTT. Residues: CSASDTGTATDTQYF.

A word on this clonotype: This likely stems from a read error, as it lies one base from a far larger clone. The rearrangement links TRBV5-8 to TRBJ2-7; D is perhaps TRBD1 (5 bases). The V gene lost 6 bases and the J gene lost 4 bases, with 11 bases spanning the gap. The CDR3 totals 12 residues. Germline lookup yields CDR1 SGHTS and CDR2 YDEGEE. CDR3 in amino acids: CASISDSYEQYF. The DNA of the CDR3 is TGTGCCAGCATCTCCGACAGTTACGAGCAGTACTTC. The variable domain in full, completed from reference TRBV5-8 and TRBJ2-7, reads EAGVTQSPTHLIKTRGQQATLRCSPISGHTSVYWYQQALGLGLQFLLWYDEGEERNRGNFPPRFSGRQFPNYSSELNVNALELEDSALYLCASISDSYEQYFGPGTRLTVT.

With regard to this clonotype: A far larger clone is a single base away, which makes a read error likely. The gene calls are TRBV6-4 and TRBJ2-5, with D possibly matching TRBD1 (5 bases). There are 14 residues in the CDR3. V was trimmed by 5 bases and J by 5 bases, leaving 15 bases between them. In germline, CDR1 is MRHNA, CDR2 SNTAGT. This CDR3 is CASSYNGHLETQYF. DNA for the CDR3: TGTGCCAGCAGTTACAATGGACATTTGGAGACCCAGTACTTC.

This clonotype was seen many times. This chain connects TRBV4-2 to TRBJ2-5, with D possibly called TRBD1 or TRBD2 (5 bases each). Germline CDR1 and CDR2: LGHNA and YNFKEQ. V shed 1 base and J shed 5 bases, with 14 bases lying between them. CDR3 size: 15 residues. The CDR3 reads CASSQVGGVGETQYF. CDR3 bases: TGTGCCAGCAGCCAAGTTGGGGGAGTGGGGGAGACCCAGTACTTC.

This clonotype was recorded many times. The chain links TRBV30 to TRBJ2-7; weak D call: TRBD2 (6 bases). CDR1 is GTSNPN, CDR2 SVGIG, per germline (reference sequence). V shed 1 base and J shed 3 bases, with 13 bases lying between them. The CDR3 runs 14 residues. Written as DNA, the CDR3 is TGTGCCTGGAGTGCTGTCGGCGGGATCTACGAGCAGTACTTC. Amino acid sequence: CAWSAVGGIYEQYF.

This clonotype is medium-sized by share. CDR3 loop: CASSLELAGSSYEQYF. CDR3 nucleotides: TGTGCCAGCAGCTTAGAACTAGCGGGGTCCTCCTACGAGCAGTACTTC. The chain combines TRBV11-2 with TRBJ2-7, with 10 bases that match TRBD2. The CDR3 contains 16 residues. V gave up 0 bases and J gave up 0 bases; unmatched junction bases: 2. The germline CDR1 and CDR2 sequences are SGHAT and FQNNGV. Using reference TRBV11-2 and TRBJ2-7 for the parts outside the CDR3, the full variable domain is EAGVAQSPRYKIIEKRQSVAFWCNPISGHATLYWYQQILGQGPKLLIQFQNNGVVDDSQLPKDRFSAERLKGVDSTLKIQPAKLEDSAVYLCASSLELAGSSYEQYFGPGTRLTVT.

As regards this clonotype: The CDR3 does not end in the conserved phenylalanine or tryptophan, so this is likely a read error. DNA for the CDR3: TGTGCCAGTTCACTGGTAAAGACCCAGTACGTC. Protein sequence: CASSLVKTQYV. The rearrangement links TRBV19 to TRBJ2-5; D not resolved. The CDR3 is 11 amino acids. V lost 8 bases and J lost 6, with 10 bases in between. CDR1 and CDR2 (germline): LNHDA, SQIVND (reference sequence).